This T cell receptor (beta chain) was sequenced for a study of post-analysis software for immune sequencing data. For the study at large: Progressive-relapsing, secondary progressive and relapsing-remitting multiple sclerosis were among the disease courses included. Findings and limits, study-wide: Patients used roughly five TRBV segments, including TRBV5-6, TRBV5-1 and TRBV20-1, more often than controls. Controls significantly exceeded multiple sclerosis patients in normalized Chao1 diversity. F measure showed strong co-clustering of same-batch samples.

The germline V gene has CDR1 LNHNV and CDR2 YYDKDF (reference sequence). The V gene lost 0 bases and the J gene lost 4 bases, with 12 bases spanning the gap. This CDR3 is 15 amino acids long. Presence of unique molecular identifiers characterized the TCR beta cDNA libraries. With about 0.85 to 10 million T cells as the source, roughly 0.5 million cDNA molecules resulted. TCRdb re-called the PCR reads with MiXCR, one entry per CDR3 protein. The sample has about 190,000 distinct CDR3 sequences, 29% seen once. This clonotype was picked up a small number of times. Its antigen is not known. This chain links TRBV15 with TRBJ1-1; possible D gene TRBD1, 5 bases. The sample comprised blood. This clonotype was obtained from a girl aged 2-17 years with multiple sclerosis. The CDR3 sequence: CATSRDREGVTEAFF. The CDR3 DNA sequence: TGTGCCACCAGCAGAGACAGGGAAGGGGTCACTGAAGCTTTCTTT.